This is a list of T cell receptor beta chains from one sample in a study of glioma-infiltrating T cells. TCRdb used MiXCR to reprocess the multiplex PCR reads, holding one entry per CDR3 protein. This table holds about 130,000 distinct CDR3 sequences, less than 30% found once. The sample comprised glioma tissue, nonneoplastic brain tissue, or PBMCs (not recorded which). These TCRs come from a human donor with low-grade glioma or glioblastoma, undergoing nonglioma brain surgery, or in good health (not recorded which). Both conserved end residues are part of each CDR3. Each record gives: CDR3 length, J gene, V gene, CDR3 protein.

length: 14
J: TRBJ2-5
V: TRBV6-1
CDR3: CASIPALREETQYF

length: 15
J: TRBJ2-3
V: TRBV29-1
CDR3: CSVPSSGWMTDTQYF

length: 16
J: TRBJ1-2
V: TRBV4-3
CDR3: CASSQDGSIPNYGYTF

length: 14
J: TRBJ2-5
V: TRBV7-2
CDR3: CASSLVVPKETQYF

length: 14
J: TRBJ2-5
V: TRBV29-1
CDR3: CSVEEHRGSETQYF

length: 15
J: TRBJ2-7
V: TRBV19
CDR3: CASSGVGGNSYEQYF

length: 13
J: TRBJ1-2
V: TRBV27
CDR3: CASSFSAGDGYTF

length: 14
J: TRBJ1-1
V: TRBV3-1
CDR3: CATGDRGGNTEAFF

length: 15
J: TRBJ2-1
V: TRBV5-4
CDR3: CAGSQAYIGSNEQFF

length: 15
J: TRBJ2-7
V: TRBV6-1
CDR3: CASSDTATKVLQQYF

length: 15
J: TRBJ2-7
V: TRBV7-2
CDR3: CASSFQAGGLYEQYF

length: 15
J: TRBJ2-5
V: TRBV4-3
CDR3: CASSQAQGHQETQYF

length: 14
J: TRBJ2-5
V: TRBV11-2
CDR3: CASSLATGGETQYF

length: 15
J: TRBJ2-7
V: TRBV6-1
CDR3: CASTTPGTATYEQYF

length: 15
J: TRBJ2-1
V: TRBV19
CDR3: CASSNPGTGANEQFF

length: 17
J: TRBJ2-1
V: TRBV3-1
CDR3: CASSQDSGTSGYNEQFF

length: 14
J: TRBJ2-7
V: TRBV6-2/TRBV6-3
CDR3: CASLGVSGLYEQYF

length: 14
J: TRBJ1-4
V: TRBV4-1
CDR3: CASSQYGLDEKLFF

length: 14
J: TRBJ2-1
V: TRBV3-1
CDR3: CASSQVGGFDEQFF

length: 15
J: TRBJ2-1
V: TRBV2
CDR3: CASIDRGSSYNERFF

length: 12
J: TRBJ2-7
V: TRBV29-1
CDR3: CSGLGQGDEQYF

length: 14
J: TRBJ1-1
V: TRBV10-3
CDR3: CAISESIAVREAFF

length: 14
J: TRBJ2-3
V: TRBV7-7
CDR3: CASSLSPGTDTQYF

length: 14
J: TRBJ2-1
V: TRBV3-1
CDR3: CASSQVRLTNEQFF

length: 15
J: TRBJ2-3
V: TRBV5-4
CDR3: CASSLRPPSADTQYF

length: 15
J: TRBJ2-5
V: TRBV6-1
CDR3: CASSGGTGVRQTQYF

length: 17
J: TRBJ1-5
V: TRBV20-1
CDR3: CSAHKDRGWGGNQPQHF